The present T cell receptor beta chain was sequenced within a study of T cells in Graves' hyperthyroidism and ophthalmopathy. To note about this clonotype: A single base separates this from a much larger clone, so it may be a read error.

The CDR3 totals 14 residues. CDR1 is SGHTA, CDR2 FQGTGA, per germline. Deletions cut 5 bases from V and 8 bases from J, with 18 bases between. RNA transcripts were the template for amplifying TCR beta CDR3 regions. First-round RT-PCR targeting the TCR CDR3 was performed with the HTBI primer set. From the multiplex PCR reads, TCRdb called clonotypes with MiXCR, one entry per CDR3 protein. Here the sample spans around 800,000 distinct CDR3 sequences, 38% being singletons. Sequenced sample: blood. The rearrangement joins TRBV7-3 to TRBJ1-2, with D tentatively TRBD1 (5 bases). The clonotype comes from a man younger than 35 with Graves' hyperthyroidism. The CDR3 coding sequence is TGTGCCAGCAGCCCAAAACCCAGGGTCCTCGGCTACACCTTC. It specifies CASSPKPRVLGYTF.